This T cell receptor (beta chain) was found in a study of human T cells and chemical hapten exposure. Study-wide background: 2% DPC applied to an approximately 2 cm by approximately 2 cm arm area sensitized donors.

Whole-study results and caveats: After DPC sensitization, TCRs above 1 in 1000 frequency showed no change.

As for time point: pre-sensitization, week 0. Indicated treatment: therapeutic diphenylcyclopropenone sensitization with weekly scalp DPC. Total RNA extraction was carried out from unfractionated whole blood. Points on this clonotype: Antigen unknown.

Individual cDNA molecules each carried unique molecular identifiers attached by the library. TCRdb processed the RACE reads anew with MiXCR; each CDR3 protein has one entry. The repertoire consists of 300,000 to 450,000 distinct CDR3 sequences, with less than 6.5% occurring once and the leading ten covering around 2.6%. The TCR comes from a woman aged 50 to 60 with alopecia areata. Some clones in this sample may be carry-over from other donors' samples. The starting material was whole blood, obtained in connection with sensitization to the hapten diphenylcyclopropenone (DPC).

The CDR3 DNA reads TGTGCCAGCAGCCAGGACCGTTTTGCGGGGACTAGCACAGATACGCAGTATTTT. It codes for CASSQDRFAGTSTDTQYF. This sequence joins TRBV14 and TRBJ2-3; D is possibly TRBD2 (6 bases). Germline lookup yields CDR1 SGHDN and CDR2 FVKESK. The germline V and J ends were trimmed by 3 bases and 0 bases, with 19 bases remaining between them. CDR3 length: 18 amino acids.